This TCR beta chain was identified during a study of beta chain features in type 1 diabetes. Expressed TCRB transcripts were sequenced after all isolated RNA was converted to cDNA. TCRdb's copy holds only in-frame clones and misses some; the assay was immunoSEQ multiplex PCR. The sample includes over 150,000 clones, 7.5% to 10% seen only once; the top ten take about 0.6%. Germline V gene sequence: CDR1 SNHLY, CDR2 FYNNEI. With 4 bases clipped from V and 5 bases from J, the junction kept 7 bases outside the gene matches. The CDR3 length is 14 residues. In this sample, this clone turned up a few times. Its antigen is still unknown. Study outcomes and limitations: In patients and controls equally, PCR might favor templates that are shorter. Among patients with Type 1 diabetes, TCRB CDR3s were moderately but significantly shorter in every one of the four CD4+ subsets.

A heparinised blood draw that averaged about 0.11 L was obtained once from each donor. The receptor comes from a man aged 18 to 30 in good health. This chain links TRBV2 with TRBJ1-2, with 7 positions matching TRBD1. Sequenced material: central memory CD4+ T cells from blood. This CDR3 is CASSGQGSEYGYTF. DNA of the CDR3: TGTGCCAGCAGTGGACAGGGATCGGAATATGGCTACACCTTC.